These 27 T cell receptor beta chains came from one sample sequenced in a study of cytomegalovirus exposure and HLA in healthy donors. Here immunoSEQ multiplex PCR was the method, and the copy in TCRdb shows in-frame clones only, minus some. Altogether 65,000 to 75,000 clones are present, over 95% being singletons, with the ten largest covering about 4.5%. Sequencing input: PBMCs. The receptors derive from a woman between 18 and 29 years old in good health and CMV-seropositive.

The chain joins TRBV7-2 to TRBJ2-1; 9 positions match TRBD1. J lost 10 bases, V lost 3 bases, and 7 bases had no gene match. CDR1 SGHTA and CDR2 FQGNSA come from the germline V gene. The CDR3 has 14 residues. The CDR3 DNA follows: TGTGCCAGCAGCTTCCTCGGACAGGGGTTGGAGCAGTTCTTC. It yields the protein CASSFLGQGLEQFF.

The CDR3 loop is CASSGTTLGTQYF. The CDR3 DNA reads TGTGCCAGCAGCGGGACTACGCTGGGTACGCAGTATTTT. V and J are TRBV11-3 and TRBJ2-3, with TRBD2 matching 7 bases. Germline V gene sequence: CDR1 SGHNT, CDR2 YENEEA. The CDR3 runs 13 residues. J was trimmed by 8 bases and V by 5 bases; bases with no gene match: 7.

The genes are TRBV4-2 and TRBJ2-7, with D maybe TRBD2 (5 bases). The ends were cut back, 0 bases at V and 1 base at J, with 10 bases in the middle. Germline V CDR1 and CDR2: LGHNA, YNFKEQ. CDR3 length: 15 amino acids. The DNA for the CDR3 is TGTGCCAGCAGCCAAGAAGAGGGTTTTTCCTACGAGCAGTACTTC. Residues: CASSQEEGFSYEQYF.

This rearrangement joins TRBV2 to TRBJ1-3, with D uncertain. The CDR3 spans 14 residues. The germline gives CDR1 SNHLY, CDR2 FYNNEI. Trimming removed 1 base from V and 3 bases from J, with 7 bases in between. The CDR3 reads CASSEVGLGNTIYF. The DNA for the CDR3 is TGTGCCAGCAGTGAAGTGGGCCTTGGAAACACCATATATTTT.

The gene calls are TRBV9 and TRBJ1-2; no reliable D call. V lost 0 bases, J lost 4 bases, and 13 bases lay in between. Germline V gives CDR1 SGDLS, CDR2 YYNGEE. The CDR3 extends over 15 amino acids. The CDR3: CASSVEGGFRYGYTF. DNA for the CDR3: TGTGCCAGCAGCGTAGAGGGAGGGTTTCGCTATGGCTACACCTTC.

The chain recombines TRBV2 with TRBJ2-2; D is perhaps TRBD1 (6 bases). The CDR3 is 15 amino acids. With 4 bases removed from V and 0 bases from J, the gap between germline ends came to 9 bases. Germline V gives CDR1 SNHLY, CDR2 FYNNEI. CDR3 amino acids: CASSGTGSNTGELFF. The CDR3 coding sequence is TGTGCCAGCAGTGGAACAGGGTCGAACACCGGGGAGCTGTTTTTT. Combining the CDR3 with reference TRBV2 and TRBJ2-2 gives the whole variable domain EPEVTQTPSHQVTQMGQEVILRCVPISNHLYFYWYRQILGQKVEFLVSFYNNEISEKSEIFDDQFSVERPDGSNFTLKIRSTKLEDSAMYFCASSGTGSNTGELFFGEGSRLTVL.

This chain links TRBV9 with TRBJ1-2; the D gene is possibly TRBD1 (5 bases). CDR1 is SGDLS and CDR2 is YYNGEE in the germline V gene. Trimming took off 0 bases at V and 8 bases at J, with 11 bases between the two ends. This CDR3 region has 13 residues. CDR3 sequence (DNA): TGTGCCAGCAGCGTAGACCAGGGAGGAGGCTACACCTTC. As protein: CASSVDQGGGYTF.

The J gene is TRBJ2-1, the V gene TRBV29-1; D not resolved. Per the germline V gene, CDR1 is SQVTM and CDR2 is ANQGSEA. Trimming removed 7 bases from V and 6 bases from J, with 13 bases in between. The CDR3 spans 12 residues. For the CDR3, the DNA is TGCAGCGCCACTAAGGTCGCCAATGAGCAGTTCTTC. Protein product: CSATKVANEQFF.

This chain uses TRBV28 with TRBJ1-3, with TRBD1 identical over 8 bases. The CDR3 extends over 17 amino acids. The V gene's germline CDR1 is MDHEN and CDR2 SYDVKM. Losses at the gene ends were 2 bases for V and 0 bases for J; bases not matched to a gene: 6. The CDR3 sequence is CASSLIQGATSGNTIYF. CDR3 DNA sequence: TGTGCCAGCAGTTTAATTCAGGGGGCCACCTCTGGAAACACCATATATTTT.

V usage is TRBV2 and J usage is TRBJ1-1, with TRBD1 identical over 8 bases. Germline CDR1 and CDR2: SNHLY and FYNNEI. With V trimmed by 6 bases and J by 6 bases, 12 bases remained unmatched. The length of the CDR3 is 15 residues. The CDR3 region is CASRGLRTGRAEAFF. The CDR3 DNA follows: TGTGCCAGCAGGGGCTTGAGGACAGGGAGAGCTGAAGCTTTCTTT.

The CDR3 sequence is CASSPHSSSYNEQFF. The CDR3 nucleotides are TGTGCCAGCAGCCCTCATTCGAGCTCCTACAATGAGCAGTTCTTC. The J gene is TRBJ2-1, the V gene TRBV9; no firm D call. This CDR3 spans 15 amino acids. Trimming pared 4 bases from V and 0 bases from J, leaving 11 bases between. The germline gives CDR1 SGDLS, CDR2 YYNGEE. Based on the CDR3 plus reference TRBV9 and TRBJ2-1, the full variable domain is DSGVTQTPKHLITATGQRVTLRCSPRSGDLSVYWYQQSLDQGLQFLIQYYNGEERAKGNILERFSAQQFPDLHSELNLSSLELGDSALYFCASSPHSSSYNEQFFGPGTRLTVL.

The genes are TRBV4-3 and TRBJ2-1; D is perhaps TRBD2 (5 bases). Per germline, CDR1 LGHNA and CDR2 YSLEER. The CDR3 is made up of 15 amino acids. Deletions cut 0 bases from V and 4 bases from J, with 10 bases between. Here the CDR3 DNA reads TGCGCCAGCAGCCAAGACGCTAGCTCATACAATGAGCAGTTCTTC. It encodes CASSQDASSYNEQFF.

The chain is built from TRBV5-1 and TRBJ2-7, with D maybe TRBD1 (6 bases). Looked up from germline, CDR1 is SGHRS and CDR2 is YFSETQ. V was clipped by 0 bases and J by 6 bases, with 13 bases between them. The CDR3 spans 14 residues. In DNA form, the CDR3 reads TGCGCCAGCAGCTTGGGAGGGGCAGGGGTCGAGCAGTACTTC. This codes for CASSLGGAGVEQYF.

The CDR3 DNA sequence: TGTGCCAGCAGCCGAGATGAAATAGCGGGAAACTACAATGAGCAGTTCTTC. This codes for CASSRDEIAGNYNEQFF. The rearrangement joins TRBV11-1 to TRBJ2-1; 8 bases agree with TRBD2. Germline CDR1 and CDR2: SGHAT and FQDESV (reference sequence). The CDR3 covers 17 residues. The ends lost 5 bases at V and 3 bases at J; junction bases unmatched: 12.

The chain combines TRBV4-3 with TRBJ2-7, with 8 nucleotides matching TRBD2. Germline V CDR1 and CDR2: LGHNA, YSLEER. After removal of 3 bases from V and 7 bases from J, the junction contained 8 bases not matched to a gene. The CDR3 is 14 residues long. The CDR3 DNA reads as TGCGCCAGCAGCCAGGGACTAGACCTTTGGGAGCAGTACTTC. Residues: CASSQGLDLWEQYF.

This clone was detected a few times. V is TRBV6-1 and J is TRBJ1-1; D might be TRBD1 (6 bases). This CDR3 has 14 amino acids. The germline gives CDR1 MNHNS, CDR2 SASEGT. V gave up 11 bases and J gave up 0 bases, with 16 bases separating them. CDR3 nucleotide sequence: TGTGCCGTGCCACAGGGCTCGTTGAACACTGAAGCTTTCTTT. It encodes CAVPQGSLNTEAFF.

The V and J genes are TRBV7-2 and TRBJ2-1; 11 bases map to TRBD2. This CDR3 spans 18 amino acids. Trimming cost V 1 base and J 6 bases; bases outside gene matches: 11. Germline-derived CDR1 and CDR2 are SGHTA and FQGNSA. Here the CDR3 reads CASSLVFLGTSGPNEQFF. The CDR3, as DNA: TGTGCCAGCAGCTTAGTTTTTCTCGGGACTAGCGGACCCAATGAGCAGTTCTTC.

The rearrangement links TRBV4-1 to TRBJ1-4, with a possible D match to TRBD1 (5 bases). Trimming stripped 4 bases from V and 4 bases from J, with 13 bases between. Germline loops: CDR1 MGHRA, CDR2 YSYEKL. The CDR3 sequence is 15 residues long. CDR3 nucleotide sequence: TGCGCCAGCAGCCCCGAACAGGCCTTTAATGAAAAACTGTTTTTT. Translated: CASSPEQAFNEKLFF.

This rearrangement joins TRBV4-3 to TRBJ2-4, with D possibly TRBD2 on 6 matching bases. CDR3 length: 15 amino acids. The ends were cut back, 0 bases at V and 7 bases at J, with 13 bases in the middle. Germline V gene sequence: CDR1 LGHNA, CDR2 YSLEER. CDR3 residues: CASSQELGGWNIQYF. The DNA for the CDR3 is TGCGCCAGCAGCCAAGAACTTGGGGGGTGGAACATTCAGTACTTC.

The gene calls are TRBV7-2 and TRBJ2-1; 7 positions match TRBD1. With 2 bases clipped from V and 7 bases from J, the junction kept 8 bases outside the gene matches. The V gene's germline CDR1 is SGHTA and CDR2 FQGNSA. The CDR3 totals 15 residues. The CDR3 bases are TGTGCCAGCAGCTTATGGCAGGGGGTTGTGAATGAGCAGTTCTTC. Translation: CASSLWQGVVNEQFF. The full variable domain, completed using reference TRBV7-2 and TRBJ2-1, is GAGVSQSPSNKVTEKGKDVELRCDPISGHTALYWYRQSLGQGLEFLIYFQGNSAPDKSGLPSDRFSAERTGGSVSTLTIQRTQQEDSAVYLCASSLWQGVVNEQFFGPGTRLTVL.

The V and J genes are TRBV9 and TRBJ1-2; D call uncertain. Germline V gene sequence: CDR1 SGDLS, CDR2 YYNGEE. The CDR3 has 13 residues. V lost 0 bases to trimming and J lost 7 bases, with 10 bases between them. CDR3 amino acids: CASSVDEGSGYTF. CDR3 sequence (DNA): TGTGCCAGCAGCGTAGATGAGGGTAGTGGCTACACCTTC. Complete variable domain (other parts from reference TRBV9 and TRBJ1-2): DSGVTQTPKHLITATGQRVTLRCSPRSGDLSVYWYQQSLDQGLQFLIQYYNGEERAKGNILERFSAQQFPDLHSELNLSSLELGDSALYFCASSVDEGSGYTFGSGTRLTVV.

The chain has TRBV28 and TRBJ1-1; D may be TRBD1 (6 bases). Deletions cut 6 bases from V and 1 base from J, with 12 bases between. The V gene's germline CDR1 is MDHEN and CDR2 SYDVKM. The CDR3 has 14 amino acids. The CDR3 DNA reads TGTGCCAGCAGCATAACAGGGCGGAACACTGAAGCTTTCTTT. It is translated as CASSITGRNTEAFF.

The chain recombines TRBV4-3 with TRBJ2-1; tentatively, D is TRBD2 (5 bases). The CDR3 sequence is 15 residues long. The germline V gene encodes CDR1 LGHNA and CDR2 YSLEER. V was shortened by 0 bases and J by 1 base, with 7 bases between the two germline ends. CDR3 DNA: TGCGCCAGCAGCCAAGAAGAGGGTTCCTACAATGAGCAGTTCTTC. Translating gives CASSQEEGSYNEQFF.

The chain combines TRBV6-4 with TRBJ1-2; weak D call: TRBD1 (6 bases). The germline gives CDR1 MRHNA, CDR2 SNTAGT. This CDR3 is built from 13 residues. V was shortened by 3 bases and J by 8 bases, with 13 bases between the two germline ends. The CDR3 loop is CASSEQGRGGYTF. CDR3 sequence (DNA): TGTGCCAGCAGTGAACAGGGTAGAGGCGGCTACACCTTC.

The chain uses TRBV29-1 and TRBJ2-5; a possible D gene is TRBD2 (6 bases). The V end was cut by 6 bases, the J end by 5 bases, with 16 bases between. CDR1 and CDR2 (germline): SQVTM, ANQGSEA. The CDR3 contains 13 residues. As DNA, the CDR3 is TGCAGCGTCATAGTTTCCAGCGGGGAGACCCAGTACTTC. Encoded protein: CSVIVSSGETQYF.

This clone was counted once. This chain joins TRBV4-3 and TRBJ1-4, with D possibly being TRBD1 (5 bases). CDR3 size: 16 residues. V dropped 5 bases and J dropped 3 bases, with 16 bases sitting between them. CDR1 and CDR2 (germline): LGHNA, YSLEER. The CDR3 loop is CASSRLVDSANEKLFF. In nucleotides, the CDR3 is TGCGCCAGCAGCAGATTAGTAGACAGCGCTAATGAAAAACTGTTTTTT.

The J gene is TRBJ2-7, the V gene TRBV7-9; possibly TRBD2 for D (5 bases). Germline V CDR1 and CDR2: SEHNR, FQNEAQ (reference sequence). V lost 5 bases and J 3 bases, leaving 11 bases between the germline ends. This CDR3 contains 13 residues. The CDR3 DNA reads as TGTGCCAGCAGCCTCGGACGGGACTACGAGCAGTACTTC. Its translation is CASSLGRDYEQYF.